This T cell receptor (beta chain) is from a study of blood T cell repertoires in COVID-19. Study-wide context: Some COVID-19 samples were acute and others convalescent; all came from the United States, Italy and Spain. Sources were T cells, B-cell-depleted T cells, or PBMCs; the material itself was cDNA or gDNA.

The method was immunoSEQ multiplex PCR; TCRdb's version includes in-frame clones alone and lacks a portion of them. The profile covers some 200,000 clones, with about 80% appearing a single time and roughly 7.8% taken by the ten largest. This clone appeared once. Germline V gene sequence: CDR1 MGHRA, CDR2 YSYEKL. The CDR3 runs to 13 residues. V lost 1 base and J lost 12; bases outside the gene matches: 7. This clonotype was obtained from a woman older than 75 with COVID-19, enrolled during active disease. Sequences were obtained from peripheral blood. The V and J genes are TRBV4-1 and TRBJ2-7; 9 nucleotides line up with TRBD1. CDR3 nucleotide sequence: TGCGCCAGCAGCCAAGCCTCCGGGACAGGGTTGTACTTC. Its protein is CASSQASGTGLYF.